What follows are 6 T cell receptor beta chains derived from one specimen sequenced in a study of human thymus T cells. Thymus tissue was removed during corrective cardiac surgery. The assay was immunoSEQ multiplex PCR, and TCRdb's table has in-frame clones only and misses some. The sample contains tens of thousands of clones, approximately 95% of which appear only once. Material: thymus tissue. These receptors came from a girl less than two years old with a congenital heart defect but otherwise immunologically healthy.

The genes are TRBV7-2 and TRBJ2-7, with 8 bases that match TRBD2. Per germline, CDR1 SGHTA and CDR2 FQGNSA. V gave up 5 bases and J gave up 4 bases; unmatched junction bases: 13. This CDR3 region has 16 residues. In nucleotides, the CDR3 is TGTGCCAGCAGCCCGGGGGGGGCGGGGTGGTTGTACGAGCAGTACTTC. Protein sequence: CASSPGGAGWLYEQYF.

The V gene is TRBV6-1, the J gene TRBJ1-2, with D maybe TRBD1 (6 bases). Germline lookup yields CDR1 MNHNS and CDR2 SASEGT. Between the trimmed V and J ends, which lost 4 bases and 4 bases, there was a span of 16 bases. There are 15 residues in the CDR3. DNA of the CDR3: TGTGCCAGCAGTGCCCGACAGGCGGCGGGCTATGGCTACACCTTC. Translation: CASSARQAAGYGYTF.

V and J are TRBV5-1 and TRBJ2-1, with TRBD2 as a possible D gene (5 bases). V lost 1 base and J lost 9, with 8 bases in between. CDR3 length equals 12 residues. Germline CDR1 and CDR2: SGHRS and YFSETQ. The CDR3 spells CASSLTRGEQFF. CDR3 DNA: TGCGCCAGCAGCTTGACCCGGGGTGAGCAGTTCTTC.

J is TRBJ1-1 and V is TRBV15; no clear D gene. Germline lookup yields CDR1 LNHNV and CDR2 YYDKDF (reference sequence). The germline V and J ends were trimmed by 2 bases and 0 bases, with 22 bases remaining between them. The CDR3 loop spans 19 amino acids. CDR3 sequence: CATSRQLKDEDGLNTEAFF. DNA for the CDR3: TGTGCCACCAGCAGACAACTAAAAGACGAGGACGGGTTGAACACTGAAGCTTTCTTT.

The chain links TRBV5-6 to TRBJ1-2; 8 bases map to TRBD1. The J segment lost 5 bases and the V segment lost 0 bases, leaving 0 bases of the junction unmatched. In germline, CDR1 is SGHDT, CDR2 YYEEEE. The CDR3 is 13 residues long. CDR3 region: CASSLGTGYGYTF. The DNA for the CDR3 is TGTGCCAGCAGCTTGGGGACAGGGTATGGCTACACCTTC.

The chain is built from TRBV28 and TRBJ2-1, with D maybe TRBD2 (6 bases). The V gene's germline CDR1 is MDHEN and CDR2 SYDVKM. CDR3 length: 17 amino acids. Trimming took off 6 bases at V and 7 bases at J, with 25 bases between the two ends. The CDR3 DNA follows: TGTGCCAGCAGCAGTAGGGTTCGGGAGCAGGTAAGGAATGAGCAGTTCTTC. This translates into CASSSRVREQVRNEQFF.